The 26 T cell receptor beta chains presented below share a single source sample, sequenced in a study of blood T cells in healthy people across ages. A second PCR of roughly 7 to 11 cycles used a sample-barcoded 5' primer and a J-beta primer mix. TCRdb fed the 5' RACE reads into MiXCR, producing one record per CDR3 protein. The profile covers about 560,000 distinct CDR3 sequences, with over 25% appearing a single time and about 3.9% taken by the ten largest. The same specimen was also included in a second study, on T cells of mothers and their children.

Input material: blood. Receptor source: a boy between 2 and 15 years old in good health.

This clonotype has only a few counts. This chain connects TRBV3-1 to TRBJ2-2, with TRBD2 identical over 13 bases. V dropped 0 bases and J dropped 2; count of bases not matched to a gene: 3. The CDR3 has 18 amino acids. Germline values: CDR1 LGHDT, CDR2 YNNKEL (reference sequence). CDR3 protein: CASSQDRGLAGNTGELFF. The CDR3 nucleotides read TGTGCCAGCAGCCAAGATCGGGGACTAGCGGGAAACACCGGGGAGCTGTTTTTT.

CDR3 amino acids: CAWSTDRGDYTF. In DNA form, the CDR3 reads TGTGCCTGGAGTACGGACAGGGGAGACTACACCTTC. The chain combines TRBV30 with TRBJ1-2; 9 bases map to TRBD1. The CDR3 spans 12 residues. Germline-derived CDR1 and CDR2 are GTSNPN and SVGIG (reference sequence). The V gene end was trimmed by 2 bases and the J gene end by 10 bases; junction bases not matched to a gene: 5.

This clonotype was counted between two and nine times. The chain joins TRBV4-1 to TRBJ2-5, with D perhaps TRBD1 or TRBD2 (5 bases each). The J call is doubtful: the DNA matches TRBJ2-1 better. In germline, CDR1 is MGHRA, CDR2 YSYEKL. This CDR3 is built from 17 residues. For the CDR3, the DNA is TGCGCCAGCAGCCAAGACCCGGGAAGGGGAAGGGGCAATGAGCAGTTCTTC. Translated, it gives CASSQDPGRGRGNEQFF.

This clonotype was recorded a few times. The chain couples TRBV6-6 to TRBJ2-3, with 10 bases fitting TRBD1. Germline trimming cut 5 bases from V and 5 bases from J; bases unmatched to any gene: 4. CDR1 is MNHNY, CDR2 SVGAGI, per germline (reference sequence). CDR3 length: 14 amino acids. The CDR3 sequence: CASSDRGRGDTQYF. The CDR3 DNA sequence: TGTGCCAGCAGTGACAGGGGGCGAGGAGATACGCAGTATTTT.

The chain has TRBV6-2 or TRBV6-3 and TRBJ2-3; D may match TRBD1 or TRBD2 (5 bases each). The V and J ends lost 2 bases and 6 bases respectively, with 6 bases between them. Germline V CDR1 and CDR2: MNHEY, SVGEGT. This CDR3 contains 12 residues. CDR3 nucleotide sequence: TGTGCCAGCAGTTACGGGGACGATACGCAGTATTTT. This translates into CASSYGDDTQYF.

The V call is TRBV2, the J call TRBJ2-5; no firm D call. CDR1 and CDR2 (germline): SNHLY, FYNNEI. The germline V and J ends were trimmed by 11 bases and 5 bases, with 6 bases remaining between them. The length of the CDR3 is 9 residues. The CDR3 spells CACGETQYF. The CDR3 coding sequence is TGTGCCTGTGGGGAGACCCAGTACTTC.

This clonotype was counted many times. J is TRBJ2-7 and V is TRBV27; TRBD1 or TRBD2 may be the D gene (5 bases each). CDR1 and CDR2 from the germline V gene are MNHEY and SMNVEV (reference sequence). CDR3 size: 13 residues. V was shortened by 5 bases and J by 2 bases, with 10 bases between the two germline ends. CDR3 residues: CASSLVGAYEQYF. The CDR3, as DNA: TGTGCCAGCAGTCTGGTGGGGGCCTACGAGCAGTACTTC.

The chain couples TRBV29-1 to TRBJ2-7; D is unclear. The ends were cut back, 4 bases at V and 9 bases at J, with 25 bases in the middle. Germline V gene data show CDR1 as SQVTM and CDR2 as ANQGSEA. The CDR3 is made up of 15 amino acids. CDR3 DNA: TGCAGCGTTGTGACGCGGCTCTCGGTGGATCTCGTGCAGTACTTC. It codes for CSVVTRLSVDLVQYF.

This rearrangement joins TRBV3-1 to TRBJ2-5; either TRBD1 or TRBD2 may supply D (6 bases each). This CDR3 contains 17 residues. Germline V gene lookup returns CDR1 LGHDT and CDR2 YNNKEL (reference sequence). Trimming stripped 0 bases from V and 5 bases from J, with 19 bases between. The CDR3 sequence is CASSQEVRAKGGETQYF. The CDR3 bases are TGTGCCAGCAGCCAAGAGGTCCGCGCGAAAGGGGGGGAGACCCAGTACTTC.

The sample holds a few counts of this clonotype. The chain combines TRBV20-1 with TRBJ1-2; possible D gene TRBD1, 5 bases. This CDR3 comprises 12 residues. Germline V gene sequence: CDR1 DFQATT, CDR2 SNEGSKA (reference sequence). Trimming removed 3 bases from V and 3 bases from J, with 8 bases in between. CDR3 nucleotides: TGCAGTGCTAGGGAGGGGTACTATGGCTACACCTTC. Protein sequence: CSAREGYYGYTF.

Of note for this clonotype: One end of the junction is discordant with germline, which a read error may explain. The chain couples TRBV29-1 to TRBJ1-5; no definite D call. The CDR3 covers 13 residues. Germline values: CDR1 SQVTM, CDR2 ANQGSEA. CDR3 sequence (DNA): TGCAGTGTTGAAGCCCGGTCCAATCAGCCCCAGCATTTT. It is translated as CSVEARSNQPQHF.

The rearrangement joins TRBV18 to TRBJ2-1; TRBD2 aligns across 12 bases. The CDR3 totals 15 residues. Germline V gives CDR1 KGHSH, CDR2 LQKENI. With V trimmed by 2 bases and J by 8 bases, 4 bases remained unmatched. In DNA, the CDR3 is TGTGCCAGCTCACCAGGACTAGCGGGACAAGATGAGCAGTTCTTC. Translated: CASSPGLAGQDEQFF.

This clonotype was observed a handful of times. The genes are TRBV7-9 and TRBJ2-6; D is undetermined. The V gene lost 1 base and the J gene lost 1 base, with 8 bases spanning the gap. The germline V gene has CDR1 SEHNR and CDR2 FQNEAQ (reference sequence). The CDR3 loop spans 16 amino acids. CDR3: CASSLVRPSGANVLTF. The CDR3 DNA reads as TGTGCCAGCAGCTTAGTGAGGCCATCTGGGGCCAACGTCCTGACTTTC.

The gene calls are TRBV29-1 and TRBJ2-2; D is unclear. This CDR3 has 16 residues. Trimming removed 6 bases at V and 1 base at J, with 18 bases between. Per the germline V gene, CDR1 is SQVTM and CDR2 is ANQGSEA. The CDR3 bases are TGCAGCGTGCCCCGGCCGGGCCTAGAGAACACCGGGGAGCTGTTTTTT. Translating gives CSVPRPGLENTGELFF.

This clonotype was detected only a few times. The V call is TRBV7-9, the J call TRBJ1-2; unclear D gene. V lost 11 bases, J lost 0 bases, and 10 bases lay in between. CDR1 and CDR2 from the germline V gene are SEHNR and FQNEAQ (reference sequence). The CDR3 is 12 amino acids. CDR3 region: CAGSGTNYGYTF. For the CDR3, the DNA is TGTGCCGGCTCCGGGACTAACTATGGCTACACCTTC.

This chain links TRBV7-3 with TRBJ2-7, with D unclear. Germline loops: CDR1 SGHTA, CDR2 FQGTGA. V dropped 4 bases and J dropped 5 bases, with 15 bases sitting between them. The CDR3 has 14 residues. The CDR3 DNA reads TGTGCCAGCAGCTCCGGGTCTAGGATCCACGAGCAGTACTTC. The encoded protein is CASSSGSRIHEQYF.

DNA of the CDR3: TGCAGTGCTAGAGACACGCCCTGGACTAGGGGGGAGACCCAGTACTTC. Amino acid sequence: CSARDTPWTRGETQYF. The chain is built from TRBV20-1 and TRBJ2-5, with D perhaps TRBD2 (7 bases). CDR1 DFQATT and CDR2 SNEGSKA come from the germline V gene (reference sequence). This CDR3 comprises 16 residues. The V and J ends lost 0 bases and 5 bases respectively, with 19 bases between them.

Only a few counts were recorded for this clonotype. The rearrangement joins TRBV5-1 to TRBJ2-3; the match to TRBD1 covers 8 bases. The CDR3 is 15 amino acids. Germline-derived CDR1 and CDR2 are SGHRS and YFSETQ. The V and J ends lost 1 base and 4 bases, in that order; junction bases with no gene match: 5. DNA for the CDR3: TGCGCCAGCAGCTTGACAACAGGGGGAGCAGATACGCAGTATTTT. Its translation: CASSLTTGGADTQYF.

The chain joins TRBV4-3 to TRBJ1-2; D gene ambiguous. CDR1 LGHNA and CDR2 YSLEER come from the germline V gene. V was pared by 0 bases and J by 2 bases, with 10 bases between. CDR3 length equals 15 residues. The DNA for the CDR3 is TGCGCCAGCAGCCAAGATCGATCCGAAAACTATGGCTACACCTTC. It is translated as CASSQDRSENYGYTF.

The J gene is TRBJ2-7, the V gene TRBV25-1; no reliable D call. This CDR3 spans 13 amino acids. From germline, CDR1 is MGHDK and CDR2 SYGVNS. V was clipped by 1 base and J by 5 bases, with 9 bases between them. This CDR3 reads CASSEFEDHEQYF. The CDR3, as DNA: TGTGCCAGCAGTGAATTCGAAGACCACGAGCAGTACTTC.

The chain employs TRBV27 and TRBJ2-5, with 7 bases identical to TRBD2. Germline CDR1 is MNHEY and CDR2 is SMNVEV (reference sequence). V lost 8 bases, J lost 7 bases, and 10 bases stayed unmatched. The CDR3 is 13 residues long. Written as DNA, the CDR3 is TGTGCCAGCGGACCCCGACTAGCTGGGACCCAGTACTTC. Translated, it gives CASGPRLAGTQYF.

A few counts support this clonotype. CDR3 bases: TGCAGCTCCAATGGGGCTAGCGGTTCGAGGGGCACAGATACGCAGTATTTT. Amino acids: CSSNGASGSRGTDTQYF. V gene TRBV29-1 combines with J gene TRBJ2-3; 7 positions match TRBD2. CDR3 length: 17 amino acids. The germline V gene has CDR1 SQVTM and CDR2 ANQGSEA. V was pared by 8 bases and J by 1 base, with 18 bases of the junction left unmatched.

This chain links TRBV13 with TRBJ2-2; possible D gene TRBD1, 5 bases. Trimming took 2 bases from V and 2 from J, leaving 9 bases between them. Germline CDR1 PRHDT, CDR2 FYEKMQ (reference sequence). The CDR3 is 15 amino acids. Written as DNA, the CDR3 is TGTGCCAGCAGCTTAATCGACAGAAACACCGGGGAGCTGTTTTTT. As protein: CASSLIDRNTGELFF.

The rearrangement uses TRBV12-3 or TRBV12-4 and TRBJ2-7; D perhaps matches TRBD1 (6 bases). Trimming removed 3 bases at V and 6 bases at J, with 12 bases between. This CDR3 comprises 13 residues. DNA of the CDR3: TGTGCCAGCAGTTTTAGACAGGCCGGCGAGCAGTACTTC. This encodes CASSFRQAGEQYF.

This clonotype was counted a few times. The chain employs TRBV7-9 and TRBJ1-6, with D unresolved. Germline CDR1 is SEHNR and CDR2 is FQNEAQ (reference sequence). The CDR3 is 15 residues long. V lost 5 bases and J lost 9, with 17 bases in between. For the CDR3, the DNA is TGTGCCAGCAGCATTGGACGGGTGGGTATTTCACCCCTCCACTTT. Amino acids: CASSIGRVGISPLHF. The full variable domain, its missing parts supplied by reference TRBV7-9 and TRBJ1-6, is DTGVSQNPRHKITKRGQNVTFRCDPISEHNRLYWYRQTLGQGPEFLTYFQNEAQLEKSRLLSDRFSAERPKGSFSTLEIQRTEQGDSAMYLCASSIGRVGISPLHFGNGTRLTVT.

The chain joins TRBV27 to TRBJ2-1; D may be TRBD2 (5 bases). V was shortened by 5 bases and J by 6 bases, with 20 bases between the two germline ends. Germline lookup yields CDR1 MNHEY and CDR2 SMNVEV (reference sequence). This CDR3 spans 16 amino acids. The CDR3 DNA sequence: TGTGCCAGCAGTGCCCACTTTAGCGATTTTGGCAATGAGCAGTTCTTC. Encoded protein: CASSAHFSDFGNEQFF.